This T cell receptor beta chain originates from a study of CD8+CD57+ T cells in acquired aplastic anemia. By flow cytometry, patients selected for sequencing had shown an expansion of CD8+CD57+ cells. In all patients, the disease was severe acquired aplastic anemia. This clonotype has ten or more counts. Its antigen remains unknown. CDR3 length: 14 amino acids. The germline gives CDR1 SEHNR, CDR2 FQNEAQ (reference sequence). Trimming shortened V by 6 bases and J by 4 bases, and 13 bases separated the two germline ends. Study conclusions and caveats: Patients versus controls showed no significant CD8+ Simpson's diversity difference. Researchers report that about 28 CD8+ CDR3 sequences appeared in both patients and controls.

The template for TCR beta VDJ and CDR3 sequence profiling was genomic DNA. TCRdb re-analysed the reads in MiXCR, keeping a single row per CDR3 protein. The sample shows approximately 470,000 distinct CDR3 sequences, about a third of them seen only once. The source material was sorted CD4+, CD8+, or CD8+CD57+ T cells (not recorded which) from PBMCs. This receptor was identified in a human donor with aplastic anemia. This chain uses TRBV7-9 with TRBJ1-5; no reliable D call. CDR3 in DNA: TGTGCCAGCAGTCCTGACACGGTAAATCAGCCCCAGCATTTT. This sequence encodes CASSPDTVNQPQHF.